This T cell receptor (beta chain) came from a study of blood T cell repertoires in COVID-19. Study background: In each case, the material was cDNA or gDNA derived from T cells, B-cell-depleted T cells, or PBMCs.

Per the original data handling: Amplification of reference gene primers was used by the study to estimate nucleated cell counts. TCRdb keeps only in-frame clones here, not all; method: immunoSEQ multiplex PCR. V, J and clone size reflect that table, while D and trimming were determined from the DNA. Here the sample spans around 150,000 clones, over 75% being singletons. The participants were between about 18 and 90 years old and came from 24 US areas. The CDR3 loop spans 13 amino acids. Germline-derived CDR1 and CDR2 are SGHRS and YFSETQ. Trimming took 2 bases from V and 5 from J, leaving 10 bases between them.

The chain carries TRBV5-1 and TRBJ2-5; maybe TRBD1 (6 bases). This sequence originates from a man over 45 who had recovered from COVID-19. The sample consisted of PBMCs or T cells enriched from blood (not recorded which). This chain's CDR3 is CASSLQGPETQYF. The CDR3 bases are TGCGCCAGCAGCTTACAGGGTCCGGAGACCCAGTACTTC.